This T cell receptor (beta chain) was captured by sequencing in a study of CD8 T cells in ankylosing spondylitis. The germline V gene encodes CDR1 LGHDT and CDR2 YNNKEL (reference sequence). This CDR3 has 13 residues. Trimming cost V 0 bases and J 8 bases, with 9 bases left between them. Whole-study findings and limits: The disease-linked clones had a CD8+ phenotype and low blood frequencies. Matched ankylosing spondylitis synovial fluid reportedly showed significant enrichment of disease-linked clones.

In its sample, this clonotype was seen a few times. Its antigen is not known. Making the TCR beta libraries involved quantitative 5'-RACE with molecular barcodes. Each CDR3 protein gets one entry after TCRdb re-called the 5' RACE reads with MiXCR. This sample has approximately 300,000 distinct CDR3 sequences, with roughly 20% found just once. This receptor was obtained from a male donor with ankylosing spondylitis or in good health (not recorded which). This rearrangement joins TRBV3-1 to TRBJ2-3; D call uncertain. The material sequenced was blood, either unsorted or a sorted T cell fraction (not recorded which). In DNA form, the CDR3 reads TGTGCCAGCAGCCAAGATCGGGCCACTACGCAGTATTTT. Its translation is CASSQDRATTQYF.